The TCR beta chain under discussion was sequenced for a study of PD-L1 blockade in urothelial cancer. This table comes from immunoSEQ multiplex PCR, and its TCRdb copy is limited to in-frame clones, with some not included. Among some 56,000 clones, more than 75% were seen once, and the ten largest hold 1% to 1.5%. Germline CDR1 and CDR2: SGHAT and FQNNGV. The CDR3 consists of 14 residues. V was trimmed by 1 base and J by 5 bases, leaving 10 bases between them. Described time point: pretreatment peripheral blood. The chain has TRBV11-2 and TRBJ2-3, with D possibly being TRBD2 (5 bases). Sequencing used PBMCs, obtained around atezolizumab (anti-PD-L1) treatment. This TCR came from a man aged 50-60 years with urothelial cancer. CDR3 in amino acids: CASSLAGFRDTQYF. The CDR3 nucleotides read TGTGCCAGCAGCTTAGCGGGGTTTAGAGATACGCAGTATTTT. The complete variable domain, with remaining parts taken from reference TRBV11-2 and TRBJ2-3, reads EAGVAQSPRYKIIEKRQSVAFWCNPISGHATLYWYQQILGQGPKLLIQFQNNGVVDDSQLPKDRFSAERLKGVDSTLKIQPAKLEDSAVYLCASSLAGFRDTQYFGPGTRLTVL.